The T cell receptor (beta chain) described here comes from a study of cytomegalovirus exposure and HLA in healthy donors listed by TCRdb under 2017. Regarding the complete study: In an earlier analysis of 587 of the donors, approximately 300 Gb of sequence data and 120 million or so unique TCR beta sequences from 180 million or so T cells were reported. HLA typing covered class I and class II loci at four-digit resolution. The study combined high-throughput TCR immunosequencing, statistical association of individual TCRs with disease status, and machine learning to predict cytomegalovirus infection status. A later genetic analysis took genome-wide SNP genotypes for 398 of the 666 donors and used that subset as a discovery cohort. Because of strong linkage in the cohort, five DR-DQ haplotypes were treated as single units for association and clustering. The T cell repertoires of 666 subjects were profiled by immunosequencing and related to cytomegalovirus serostatus. Among about 400 genotyped donors of the cohort, an average of around 250,000 unique TCR beta nucleotide sequences was sequenced per donor, of which about 18% were non-productive. In the later analysis, no new phenotypic data were used to find candidate immune exposures; instead, reliance was placed on TCR beta sequences and their occurrence across donors. The number of donors typed differed by locus, with roughly 620-630 for A, B, C, DRB1 and DQB1, 522 for DQA1, 606 for DPA1, and some 440 for DPB1. In addition to the first cohort of 666 subjects, a separate validation cohort of approximately 130 different subjects was used. To decide whether each TCR beta V gene segment behaved as functional or pseudogenic, an earlier analysis of some 600 of the donors relied on high-throughput TCR beta sequencing. An early release covering roughly 640 HLA-typed donors comprised about 290 gigabases of sequencing data and 85 million to 100 million unique TCR sequences. The study aimed to test whether cataloging public T cell receptors could reveal signatures of past pathogen exposure. Among the approximately 430 genotyped donors, about 83% belonged to the genetic ancestry cluster associated with self-reported Caucasian donors. Donor age, sex, ethnicity and CMV serostatus were compiled together with the repertoire data. A later analysis re-analyzed previously published TCR beta repertoires from roughly 630 donors and added high-resolution HLA genotyping to study TCR occurrence patterns. All discovery cohort repertoires had been generated using a single sequencing platform. The investigation overall reported the following: Because counts were too low, some 16 rarely observed V segments, including chromosome 9 orphons, were excluded from the earlier analysis of around 590 of the donors. A later analysis associated about 18,000 TCR beta sequences with specific HLA alleles at a false discovery rate of 0.05. V-gene and J-gene trimming of TCR beta chains was associated with a missense DCLRE1C variant in a later genetic analysis, and the association was replicated in an independent cohort. The authors suggested that the approach could potentially be generalized to other disease states and immunological phenotypes. In a later analysis, several top co-occurrence clusters were reported to appear linked to parvovirus B19, influenza, CMV and Epstein-Barr virus. A later analysis found that most CMV-associated TCR beta chains appeared HLA-restricted, with HLA associations seemingly driven largely by CMV exposure. In a later analysis, HLA-associated TCR beta chains were found to be more clonally expanded and to have lower generation probabilities than equally common non-associated chains. The sequencing pipeline was judged likely to have produced a cluster of highly shared sequence variants as a technical artifact. In the study, some 180 TCR beta chains were listed as associated with cytomegalovirus. Some IMGT-functional V segments, including TRBV6-2 and TRBV6-3, could not be told apart with the 87-base-pair reads, so those segments were excluded. CMV serostatus was the only immune exposure information available for the cohort. Because some donors lacked HLA typing at each locus, the association tests relied only on the typed subset. Linkage disequilibrium might explain the correlated functional status among segregating V segments, but an unknown experimental factor could not be excluded. Strong co-occurrence of HLA alleles, especially DR and DQ, made assigning TCR associations to individual alleles difficult. In this cohort, only TCR beta chains were sequenced, and detectable features were limited by the absence of alpha or paired-chain data. Three of the identified cytomegalovirus-associated TCR beta chains were confirmed in vitro to be specific for cytomegalovirus antigens. Cytomegalovirus status was reported to be diagnosed by the classifier with high specificity and sensitivity in both the original and validation cohorts. An earlier analysis of 450 to 750 of the donors showed that most TCR beta V segments appeared in productive rearrangements either about 87% or about 30% of the time, which broadly matched IMGT annotations. Roughly uniform sequencing depth across donors was assumed in presence/absence analyses, although this assumption may not hold. A later analysis found that TCR association rates varied across HLA loci, with DRB1 alleles showing the most associated TCRs and HLA-C alleles the fewest. Most TCR sequences were seen in very few donors, while some public TCRs were found in many individuals. A further reported finding was that TCR beta sequences accurately predicted the HLA-A and HLA-B alleles for most subjects in the first cohort. Compared with the approximately 700-donor mean, donors in an Asian-associated ancestry cluster had fewer N-insertions in productive TCRs, according to a later genetic analysis.

V is pared back by 2 bases and J by 9 bases, with 25 bases lying between the germline termini. Sequences MNHNS (CDR1) and SASEGT (CDR2) are obtained from the germline V gene. From the cysteine up to the phenylalanine, the CDR3 has a length of 17 residues. Kept here is only the CDR3 DNA, which spans 51 bases and is read in frame from base 1. In total, 630 or so healthy bone marrow donors made up the cohort. At the time of sampling, all cohort members were nominally healthy, though unrecorded immune exposures were likely present. The donor was CMV seropositive and was included in the group of 250 to 300 seropositive cohort members. A peripheral blood sample was collected from each donor, and TCR beta sequencing was performed on peripheral blood mononuclear cells. The Qiagen DNeasy Blood Extraction Kit was used to extract genomic DNA from the blood cell samples. Receptors were amplified or captured by the immunoSEQ multiplex PCR assay. A mixture of 60 forward primers for TCR Vbeta segments and 13 reverse primers for TCR Jbeta segments was used in the multiplex PCR. The CDR3 region of rearranged TCR beta genes was amplified from genomic DNA by a multiplex PCR assay. On the Illumina HiSeq System, the amplified TCR beta libraries were sequenced as 87-base-pair reads. The authors' analysis ran thus. Across the 600 to 700 repertoires, a later analysis counted 80 million or so unique TCR beta chains, approximately 10 million of which were shared by at least two donors. To remove PCR and sequencing errors, raw reads were error-corrected and collapsed into unique sequences using a nearest-neighbor algorithm that merged closely related sequences. V, D and J gene segments were assigned by aligning CDR3 sequences to IMGT reference sequences. Each retained sequence needed at least a six-nucleotide match to both a V gene segment and a J gene segment. A rearrangement counted as productive if the CDR3 had no stop codons and remained in frame with V and J, and every other rearrangement counted as non-productive. Following IMGT convention, CDR3 was defined as the stretch from the second conserved V-encoded cysteine up to the conserved J-encoded phenylalanine. In an earlier analysis of approximately 590 of the donors, sequences lacking an unambiguous match to a single V gene segment were excluded. In an earlier analysis of some 590 of the donors, V segments were called functional above 56.7% productive rearrangements and were called segregating when the between-donor standard deviation exceeded 5%. A statistical classification framework was developed to diagnose cytomegalovirus status using the catalog of TCR beta chain sequences. V and J gene assignment, in a later analysis, came from comparing TCR nucleotide sequences with IMGT/GENE-DB human TR gene sequences. Using the TCRdist pipeline, a later analysis assigned CDR3 sequences along with most-parsimonious VDJ recombination scenarios. In a later analysis, every TCR beta chain was defined by the combination of its CDR3 amino acid sequence and its V-gene family, and reads without a unique V-gene family were dropped. A later analysis removed 550 to 650 highly shared, low-generation-probability nucleotide sequences to deal with suspected cross-contamination and a sequencing artifact. A later analysis calculated a clonal expansion index for each public chain from normalized within-repertoire ranks of inferred template counts. Generation probabilities in a later analysis came from a VDJ recombination model fitted to out-of-frame rearrangements, and those results were checked against IGoR. A later analysis scored TCR-TCR, TCR-HLA and TCR-CMV co-occurrence with hypergeometric tests, applying a repertoire-size bias correction to TCR pairs. A later analysis estimated false discovery rates by permuting HLA or CMV assignments 20 times. A later analysis grouped co-occurring TCRs with DBSCAN, adding TCRdist sequence similarity when clustering within HLA-allele-positive subsets. Repertoires with fewer than 30,000 or more than 120,000 public chains were left out of co-occurrence clustering, as were five repertoires with anomalous nucleotide sharing. TCRdb obtained this table from immuneACCESS and retained in-frame rearrangements with V and J assigned. These tables miss some clones; where compared with another copy, unresolved V genes account for less than half of the shortfall, and the remainder is unexplained. V and J calls and clone size are given by that table; D and trimming were obtained from the DNA. The sample records almost 200,000 clones, 79% of which are singletons. The ten largest make up about 4.4% of the sample.

As regards this clone: Its antigen target is currently unknown. No base-level quality is on record; no much larger clone is a single base apart.

The TCR comes from a woman younger than 45 in good health and CMV-seropositive. The sequencing sample was made of PBMCs. The chain uses TRBV6-1 and TRBJ2-5; a tentative D call is TRBD2 (5 bases match). Here the CDR3 is given as CASSELVGRMQERAQYF. The DNA sequence reads TGTGCCAGCAGTGAATTGGTCGGAAGGATGCAAGAGAGGGCCCAGTACTTC.